This TCR beta chain was observed in a study of cytomegalovirus exposure and HLA in healthy donors (dated by TCRdb to about 2017). Background on the whole study: According to an earlier analysis of around 600 of the donors, roughly 180 million T cells yielded roughly 110 million unique TCR beta sequences and approximately 300 Gb of sequence data. An early release that covered approximately 600 HLA-typed donors contained approximately 290 gigabases of sequencing data and 65 million to 100 million unique TCR sequences. Of the 398 genotyped donors, 65% to 90% fell in the genetic ancestry cluster associated with self-reported Caucasian donors. The aim of the study was to test whether cataloging public T cell receptors could identify signatures of past pathogen exposure. The study used immunosequencing to profile the T cell repertoires of more than 650 subjects and linked those repertoires to cytomegalovirus serostatus. A separate validation cohort of roughly 130 different subjects was used in addition to the 666-subject first cohort. The study combined high-throughput TCR immunosequencing, statistical association of individual TCRs with disease status, and machine learning to predict cytomegalovirus infection status. In a later analysis, previously published TCR beta repertoires from 666 donors were re-analyzed and high-resolution HLA genotyping was added so that TCR occurrence patterns could be studied. In the later analysis, no new phenotypic data were used to find candidate immune exposures; instead, reliance was placed on TCR beta sequences and their occurrence across donors. In an earlier analysis of several hundred of the donors, high-throughput TCR beta sequencing was used to judge whether each TCR beta V gene segment behaved as functional or pseudogenic. Donor age, sex, ethnicity and CMV serostatus were collected together with the repertoire data. In a later genetic analysis, genome-wide SNP genotypes for about 60% of the 666 donors were used, and that subset was treated as a discovery cohort. Every repertoire in the discovery cohort had been generated on one and the same sequencing platform. HLA typing included class I and class II loci at four-digit resolution. The number of donors typed differed by locus, with 629-630 for A, B, C, DRB1 and DQB1, around 560 for DQA1, 600 to 610 for DPA1, and some 440 for DPB1. A few DR-DQ haplotypes were treated as single units for association and clustering because of strong linkage in the cohort. Among 300 to 500 genotyped donors of the cohort, an average of approximately 240,000 unique TCR beta nucleotide sequences was sequenced per donor, of which approximately 18% were non-productive.

The cohort was made up of roughly 670 healthy bone marrow donors. At the time of sampling, all cohort members were nominally healthy, though unrecorded immune exposures were likely present. The donor tested CMV seronegative, placing the donor among the 300 to 400 seronegative members of the cohort. A peripheral blood sample was collected from each donor, and TCR beta sequencing was performed on peripheral blood mononuclear cells. The Qiagen DNeasy Blood Extraction Kit was used to extract genomic DNA from the blood cell samples. The CDR3 runs 15 amino acids, cysteine and phenylalanine included. CDR3 DNA is the only sequence kept; it has 45 bases, read in frame from the first base. For CDR1 and CDR2, the germline V gene lists LGHNA and YSLEER. The germline ends are 10 bases apart after V is trimmed by 1 base and J by 0 bases. As regards this clone: Its antigen has not been determined. No much larger clonotype is one base removed from it; base qualities were not supplied.

Library preparation was by the immunoSEQ multiplex PCR assay. For the multiplex PCR, a mixture combining 60 forward primers for TCR Vbeta segments and 13 reverse primers for TCR Jbeta segments was used. The CDR3 region of rearranged TCR beta genes was amplified from genomic DNA by a multiplex PCR assay. The Illumina HiSeq System was used to sequence the amplified TCR beta libraries as 87-base-pair reads. From the authors' description of their analysis: In a later analysis, roughly 80 million unique TCR beta chains were counted across the 650 to 750 repertoires, and approximately 9.9 million of these chains were shared by at least two donors. Raw reads were error-corrected and collapsed into unique sequences by a nearest-neighbor algorithm in which closely related sequences were merged to remove PCR and sequencing errors. Alignment of CDR3 sequences to IMGT reference sequences was used to assign V, D and J gene segments. Each retained sequence needed at least a six-nucleotide match to both a V gene segment and a J gene segment. Rearrangements were called productive when the CDR3 lacked stop codons and stayed in frame with V and J; all others were non-productive. CDR3 was defined according to IMGT convention as the region running from the second conserved V-encoded cysteine to the conserved J-encoded phenylalanine. Sequences without an unambiguous match to a single V gene segment were excluded from the earlier analysis of 450 to 750 of the donors. In an earlier analysis of 450 to 700 of the donors, V segments were called functional above 56.7% productive rearrangements and were called segregating when the between-donor standard deviation exceeded 5%. A statistical classification framework was developed to diagnose cytomegalovirus status using the catalog of TCR beta chain sequences. V and J gene assignment, in a later analysis, came from comparing TCR nucleotide sequences with IMGT/GENE-DB human TR gene sequences. In a later analysis, CDR3 sequences and most-parsimonious VDJ recombination scenarios were assigned using the TCRdist pipeline. In a later analysis, every TCR beta chain was defined by the combination of its CDR3 amino acid sequence and its V-gene family, and reads without a unique V-gene family were dropped. As a way to deal with suspected cross-contamination and a sequencing artifact, a later analysis dropped approximately 590 nucleotide sequences that were highly shared and had low generation probability. In a later analysis, a clonal expansion index was calculated for each public chain from normalized within-repertoire ranks of inferred template counts. Generation probabilities in a later analysis came from a VDJ recombination model fitted to out-of-frame rearrangements, and those results were checked against IGoR. A later analysis scored TCR-TCR, TCR-HLA and TCR-CMV co-occurrence with hypergeometric tests, applying a repertoire-size bias correction to TCR pairs. False discovery rates were estimated in a later analysis by permuting HLA or CMV assignments 20 times. In a later analysis, co-occurring TCRs were grouped with DBSCAN, and TCRdist sequence similarity was added when clustering was performed within HLA-allele-positive subsets. Repertoires with fewer than 30,000 or more than 120,000 public chains were left out of co-occurrence clustering, as were a handful of repertoires with anomalous nucleotide sharing. In its TCRdb copy, this immuneACCESS table keeps in-frame sequences only and misses some clones. Where compared with another copy, unresolved V genes explain less than half of these, and the others have no known cause. V and J calls and clone size are those listed in that table; D and trimming were worked out from the DNA. The sample table lists about 180,000 clones, about 81% of them with a count of one. About 2.3% of the sample is held by the ten biggest clonotypes.

General conclusions and limits of the study: In a later analysis, HLA-associated TCR beta chains were found to be more clonally expanded and to have lower generation probabilities than equally common non-associated chains. The cohort was sequenced for TCR beta chains only, and without alpha or paired-chain data the features that could be detected were limited. At a false discovery rate of 0.05, a later analysis linked some 18,000 TCR beta sequences to specific HLA alleles. In the study, approximately 160 TCR beta chains were listed as associated with cytomegalovirus. According to a later genetic analysis, donors in an Asian-associated ancestry cluster had fewer N-insertions in productive TCRs than the roughly 700-donor mean. A few of the identified cytomegalovirus-associated TCR beta chains were confirmed in vitro to be specific for cytomegalovirus antigens. Correlated functional status among segregating V segments might be attributable to linkage disequilibrium, but an unknown experimental factor could not be ruled out. A later analysis found that TCR association rates varied across HLA loci, with DRB1 alleles showing the most associated TCRs and HLA-C alleles the fewest. While some public TCRs were present in many individuals, most TCR sequences turned up only very rarely across donors. Broadly in line with IMGT annotations, most TCR beta V segments showed up in productive rearrangements about 87% or about 30% of the time in an earlier analysis of around 550 of the donors. It was suggested by the authors that the approach could potentially be generalized to other disease states and immunological phenotypes. The sequencing pipeline was judged likely to have produced a cluster of highly shared sequence variants as a technical artifact. In a later analysis, most CMV-associated TCR beta chains were found to appear HLA-restricted, with HLA associations seemingly driven largely by CMV exposure. The classifier was reported to diagnose cytomegalovirus status with high specificity and sensitivity in both the original and validation cohorts. A later analysis reported that several top co-occurrence clusters appeared linked to parvovirus B19, influenza, CMV and Epstein-Barr virus. Immune exposure information for the cohort was limited to CMV serostatus. When HLA alleles, especially DR and DQ, strongly co-occurred, attributing TCR associations to individual alleles was difficult. The 87-base-pair reads could not distinguish some IMGT-functional V segments, including TRBV6-2 and TRBV6-3, so those segments were excluded. A later genetic analysis associated a missense DCLRE1C variant with V-gene and J-gene trimming of TCR beta chains, and an independent cohort replicated the association. A further reported finding was that TCR beta sequences accurately predicted the HLA-A and HLA-B alleles for most subjects in the first cohort. Sequencing depth was assumed to be roughly uniform across donors in the presence/absence analyses, though that assumption may not hold. Over 15 rarely observed V segments, including chromosome 9 orphons, were excluded from the earlier analysis of approximately 500 of the donors because counts were too low. Because HLA typing was missing for some donors at each locus, association tests included only the typed subset.

This sequence uses TRBV4-3 and TRBJ2-7; TRBD2 is a possible D gene, resting on 5 matching bases. The receptor was isolated from a woman aged 30 to 39 in good health and CMV-seronegative. The material sequenced was PBMCs. The CDR3 region reads CASSQGIGSSYEQYF. In nucleotide form, the sequence is TGCGCCAGCAGCCAAGGTATAGGGAGCTCCTACGAGCAGTACTTC.